This entry concerns a single T cell receptor (beta chain). Its target antigen remains unknown. The record has no base qualities; no much larger clone is one base away. The data were obtained in a study of OX40 agonist ivuxolimab in advanced cancers. General notes on the study: Ivuxolimab was an agonistic, fully human IgG2 monoclonal antibody directed against OX40 (CD134), a costimulatory receptor. Intravenous ivuxolimab was administered to patients every 2 weeks at six dose levels: 0.01, 0.1, 0.3, 1.5, 3 and 10 mg/kg. Of the roughly 50 dose-escalation patients, hepatocellular carcinoma was present in about 19, melanoma in approximately 15, renal cell carcinoma in 9 and head and neck cancer in 9. In the dose-escalation cohort, around four fifths of patients were male, and the mean age was approximately 60 years with a range of roughly 23 to 79. Prior anti-PD-1, anti-PD-L1 or anti-CTLA-4 therapy was permitted, and checkpoint inhibitors had been received by less than 45% of dose-escalation patients. Partial responses occurred in three dose-escalation patients, of whom one had hepatocellular carcinoma and two had cutaneous melanoma. The point of sequencing TCRbeta in the periphery was to test whether ivuxolimab changed TCR sequence diversity and drove clonal T-cell expansion. The paper reports the monotherapy dose-escalation portion (N of about 54 patients) of the phase I ivuxolimab trial. Results and caveats for the whole study, not just this receptor: Low levels of normalized T-cell clonal expansion were also seen in some nonresponding patients. In the 0.1-3.0 mg/kg groups, partial responders were among the patients with the lowest normalized peripheral clonal expansion, particularly in CD8+ T cells. At doses of 0.1 to 3.0 mg/kg, clonal expansion of both CD4+ and CD8+ T cells in blood was seen between baseline and week 6. After ivuxolimab, CD8+ T cells had more expanded clones than CD4+ T cells on average. The antigen specificity of the peripheral T cells that underwent clonal expansion was not determined.

The trial excluded patients who had a history of autoimmune disease or who were on systemic immunosuppression. Peripheral blood for TCR sequencing was collected from all dose cohorts at baseline, on cycle 4 day 1, and on cycle 7 day 1. Samples came from an open-label, multicenter, first-in-human phase I dose-escalation trial of ivuxolimab. Adults with locally advanced or metastatic head and neck squamous cell, hepatocellular, melanoma or renal cell carcinoma were enrolled in the trial. CD4+ and CD8+ T cells were sorted separately from peripheral blood before TCR sequencing. For sequencing of the TCRbeta CDR3 region, genomic DNA was extracted from the sorted cells. The immunoSEQ Assay was used for sequencing of TCRbeta CDR3 regions. Sourced from immuneACCESS, this table was stored by TCRdb with only in-frame sequences that have V and J called. A share of the clones is absent; for the studies checked, an unresolved V gene accounts for under half, and the remainder has no known explanation. This sample holds fewer than 80,000 clones; 85% were observed only once. The leading ten clones occupy approximately 4.3% of the sample.

CDR3 length: 15 amino acids, cysteine to phenylalanine. Only the CDR3 DNA is retained, 45 bases long and in frame from the first base. For this chain, trimming is 3 bases at the V end and 11 bases at the J end, and the number of junction bases without a gene match is 12. CDR1 and CDR2 (KGHSH, LQKENI) derive from the germline V gene. The V and J segments used are TRBV18 and TRBJ1-2, with 10 middle bases fitting TRBD1. This sequence was found in an adult with an advanced solid tumor such as melanoma, head and neck, liver or kidney cancer. Material: CD4+ or CD8+ T cells sorted from blood, obtained in a trial of the OX40 agonist ivuxolimab. The DNA is TGTGCCAGCTCACCGAACGCGGGACAGGGGACGCCTTACACCTTC. Its product reads: CASSPNAGQGTPYTF.